This T cell receptor (beta chain) was identified during a study of blood T cell repertoires in COVID-19. For the study at large: There were acute and convalescent COVID-19 samples, and they came from the United States, Italy and Spain. The analysed material was cDNA or gDNA that came from T cells, B-cell-depleted T cells, or PBMCs.

Enrolled during active infection, Seattle patients were then followed longitudinally. This CDR3 has 15 amino acids. Germline V gene lookup returns CDR1 MNHNS and CDR2 SASEGT. V shed 3 bases, J shed 4 bases, and the junction held 1 base outside the gene matches. Source study methods: Reference gene primers were amplified, and this amplification served to estimate nucleated cell counts. Sequenced by immunoSEQ multiplex PCR; TCRdb stores in-frame clones only, minus some. D and trimming come from the DNA, and the V and J calls and clone size come from that table. Of 150,000 to 200,000 clones listed, roughly 94% were seen once; the top ten hold about 0.76%.

Sequenced: peripheral blood. This TCR was recovered from a man aged 25-45 years with COVID-19, enrolled during active disease. The chain has TRBV6-1 and TRBJ1-4; 11 positions agree with TRBD1. CDR3 nucleotide sequence: TGTGCCAGCAGTGAGGGGACAGGGGGTAATGAAAAACTGTTTTTT. This codes for CASSEGTGGNEKLFF.